The 10 T cell receptor beta chains in this list originate from one sample, sequenced in a study of cytomegalovirus exposure and HLA in healthy donors. PCR involved 60 Vbeta and 13 Jbeta primers. Sequencing was performed with immunoSEQ multiplex PCR; in TCRdb, only in-frame clones are kept and a portion is missing. The data hold about 200,000 clones, with approximately 79% observed a single time. The sequencing sample was made of PBMCs. The receptors come from a man aged 50-60 years in good health and CMV-seronegative.

This clone occurred once. Other nucleotide sequences in the sample specify the same CDR3. The chain recombines TRBV30 with TRBJ1-1, with a weak D call TRBD1 (5 bases). The CDR3 is 13 amino acids. Trimming cost V 1 base and J 1 base, with 7 bases left between them. The germline CDR1 and CDR2 sequences are GTSNPN and SVGIG (reference sequence). As DNA, the CDR3 is TGTGCCTGGAGTGCCACAGGGAACACTGAAGCTTTCTTT. Translating gives CAWSATGNTEAFF.

This rearrangement joins TRBV6-1 to TRBJ1-1; 10 nucleotides line up with TRBD1. From germline, CDR1 is MNHNS and CDR2 SASEGT. This CDR3 contains 15 residues. The V segment lost 3 bases and the J segment 5 bases; nucleotides outside the gene matches: 6. As DNA, the CDR3 is TGTGCCAGCAGTGAGTTAGGGACAGGGGCTACTGAAGCTTTCTTT. Its translation is CASSELGTGATEAFF.

V and J are TRBV27 and TRBJ2-1; TRBD2 aligns across 9 bases. Germline trimming cut 5 bases from V and 4 bases from J; bases unmatched to any gene: 12. In germline, CDR1 is MNHEY, CDR2 SMNVEV (reference sequence). This CDR3 comprises 17 residues. CDR3 in amino acids: CASSGSTAGGYYNEQFF. The CDR3 region has the DNA TGTGCCAGCAGTGGAAGCACGGCGGGAGGGTATTACAATGAGCAGTTCTTC.

The DNA of the CDR3 is TGTGCCAGCAAGGCAGGGGTGAACACTGAAGCTTTCTTT. This sequence encodes CASKAGVNTEAFF. V is TRBV2 and J is TRBJ1-1; D perhaps matches TRBD1 (6 bases). Germline CDR1 and CDR2: SNHLY and FYNNEI. Trimming pared 7 bases from V and 0 bases from J, leaving 9 bases between. The CDR3 sequence is 13 residues long.

This chain joins TRBV5-1 and TRBJ1-2; 12 nucleotides line up with TRBD1. The germline gives CDR1 SGHRS, CDR2 YFSETQ. Unmatched junction bases numbered 9, after V lost 4 bases and J lost 8 bases. CDR3 length equals 15 residues. The CDR3 DNA is TGCGCCAGCAGCCCCGGGACAGGGGGCCCCCAAGGCTACACCTTC. This gives the protein CASSPGTGGPQGYTF. The full variable domain, in which reference TRBV5-1 and TRBJ1-2 provide the parts outside the CDR3, is KAGVTQTPRYLIKTRGQQVTLSCSPISGHRSVSWYQQTPGQGLQFLFEYFSETQRNKGNFPGRFSGRQFSNSRSEMNVSTLELGDSALYLCASSPGTGGPQGYTFGSGTRLTVV.

The rearrangement uses TRBV4-1 and TRBJ1-2; D possibly corresponds to TRBD1 (6 bases). Looked up from germline, CDR1 is MGHRA and CDR2 is YSYEKL. The CDR3 contains 14 residues. Trimming shortened V by 0 bases and J by 3 bases, and 8 bases separated the two germline ends. CDR3 region: CASSQEQGYYGYTF. The CDR3 DNA reads TGCGCCAGCAGCCAAGAACAGGGCTACTATGGCTACACCTTC.

V usage is TRBV30 and J usage is TRBJ1-1; D perhaps matches TRBD1 (5 bases). Trimming left V 3 bases short and J 7 bases short, with 12 bases between. CDR3 length: 12 amino acids. Per germline, CDR1 GTSNPN and CDR2 SVGIG (reference sequence). CDR3: CAWRVGGFEAFF. The DNA for the CDR3 is TGTGCCTGGAGGGTGGGGGGATTTGAAGCTTTCTTT.

The V call is TRBV9, the J call TRBJ2-7; TRBD2 agrees at 8 bases. This CDR3 is built from 15 residues. V trimming: 5 bases; J trimming: 0 bases; junction bases outside the gene matches: 7. Germline CDR1 reads SGDLS; CDR2 reads YYNGEE. CDR3 sequence (DNA): TGTGCCAGCAGTAGCGGGGAAGGTTCCTCCTACGAGCAGTACTTC. Protein sequence: CASSSGEGSSYEQYF.

The rearrangement joins TRBV11-2 to TRBJ2-1; maybe TRBD1 (5 bases). Germline CDR1 and CDR2: SGHAT and FQNNGV. Trimming stripped 4 bases from V and 8 bases from J, with 9 bases between. The CDR3 is 12 amino acids. The CDR3: CASSYLGDEQFF. CDR3 sequence (DNA): TGTGCCAGCAGCTATCTAGGGGATGAGCAGTTCTTC.

The chain joins TRBV29-1 to TRBJ2-2, with 13 bases fitting TRBD2. This CDR3 is built from 14 residues. J gave up 7 bases and V 7 bases, and 6 bases lay outside the gene matches. Germline V CDR1 and CDR2: SQVTM, ANQGSEA. This CDR3 reads CSAWTSGSGGELFF. The CDR3 DNA follows: TGCAGCGCCTGGACTAGCGGGAGTGGCGGGGAGCTGTTTTTT.